The next 9 T cell receptor beta chains were all read from a single sample in a study of patients and donors after allogeneic stem cell transplantation. From the RT-PCR reads, TCRdb called clonotypes with MiXCR, one entry per CDR3 protein. The sample holds some 960,000 distinct CDR3 sequences, about a sixth seen once. The specimen sequenced was blood, either unsorted or a sorted T cell fraction (not recorded which). These receptors all stem from a human donor who was either an allogeneic HSCT recipient or a stem cell or donor lymphocyte infusion donor (not recorded which). It is not recorded whose cells these are; they may come from a transplant donor.

This clonotype was seen only a few times. The chain carries TRBV3-1 and TRBJ2-1; TRBD1 agrees at 8 bases. This CDR3 is built from 16 residues. Looked up from germline, CDR1 is LGHDT and CDR2 is YNNKEL (reference sequence). Losses at the gene ends were 5 bases for V and 5 bases for J; bases not matched to a gene: 11. Written as DNA, the CDR3 is TGTGCCAGCAGCACTTCCGGGACAGGAGCGGACAATGAGCAGTTCTTC. This codes for CASSTSGTGADNEQFF.

This chain uses TRBV2 with TRBJ2-1; 9 bases are shared with TRBD1. Per the germline V gene, CDR1 is SNHLY and CDR2 is FYNNEI. The CDR3 is made up of 13 amino acids. Trimming cost V 8 bases and J 9 bases; bases outside gene matches: 8. The CDR3 sequence is CASGGTGWGEQFF. Here the CDR3 DNA reads TGTGCCAGCGGAGGGACAGGGTGGGGTGAGCAGTTCTTC. The whole variable domain, filled in from reference TRBV2 and TRBJ2-1, reads EPEVTQTPSHQVTQMGQEVILRCVPISNHLYFYWYRQILGQKVEFLVSFYNNEISEKSEIFDDQFSVERPDGSNFTLKIRSTKLEDSAMYFCASGGTGWGEQFFGPGTRLTVL.

The gene calls are TRBV25-1 and TRBJ2-5, with D maybe TRBD1 (6 bases). The CDR3 contains 13 residues. Trimming shortened V by 6 bases and J by 3 bases, and 11 bases separated the two germline ends. Germline lookup yields CDR1 MGHDK and CDR2 SYGVNS. The DNA of the CDR3 is TGTGCCAGCAGGACACAGGGAGAAGAGACCCAGTACTTC. Its translation is CASRTQGEETQYF. The full variable domain, completed using reference TRBV25-1 and TRBJ2-5, is EADIYQTPRYLVIGTGKKITLECSQTMGHDKMYWYQQDPGMELHLIHYSYGVNSTEKGDLSSESTVSRIRTEHFPLTLESARPSHTSQYLCASRTQGEETQYFGPGTRLLVL.

The sample holds a few counts of this clonotype. In nucleotides, the CDR3 is TGTGCCAGCAGCTTGGGTCGTAGAGATTCACCCCTCCACTTT. Translation: CASSLGRRDSPLHF. This chain uses TRBV5-8 with TRBJ1-6; D is undetermined. Trimming pared 0 bases from V and 8 bases from J, leaving 9 bases between. The CDR3 loop spans 14 amino acids. The germline gives CDR1 SGHTS, CDR2 YDEGEE.

This clonotype has just a few counts. In nucleotides, the CDR3 is TGTGCCAGCAGTAAGAGCAGGAACTATGGCTACACCTTC. Its translation is CASSKSRNYGYTF. The chain joins TRBV6-4 to TRBJ1-2; no definite D call. CDR3 length equals 13 residues. Germline V gene sequence: CDR1 MRHNA, CDR2 SNTAGT. V was cut by 5 bases and J by 2 bases, with 9 bases left in between.

The V and J genes are TRBV5-6 and TRBJ2-1, with 8 bases identical to TRBD2. The CDR3 has 17 residues. V lost 3 bases and J lost 8; bases outside the gene matches: 16. Germline lookup yields CDR1 SGHDT and CDR2 YYEEEE. Here the CDR3 DNA reads TGTGCCAGCAGCTCGATACTGAAGGGTAGCGGGAACGATGAGCAGTTCTTC. This codes for CASSSILKGSGNDEQFF. Variable domain in full (rest from reference TRBV5-6 and TRBJ2-1): DAGVTQSPTHLIKTRGQQVTLRCSPKSGHDTVSWYQQALGQGPQFIFQYYEEEERQRGNFPDRFSGHQFPNYSSELNVNALLLGDSALYLCASSSILKGSGNDEQFFGPGTRLTVL.

V and J are TRBV9 and TRBJ1-3; the match to TRBD1 covers 11 bases. The CDR3 is 16 residues long. V lost 4 bases, J lost 3 bases, and 6 bases stayed unmatched. Germline V lookup: CDR1 SGDLS, CDR2 YYNGEE. The CDR3 sequence: CASSTGDRGSGNTIYF. For the CDR3, the DNA is TGTGCCAGCAGCACCGGGGACAGGGGGAGTGGAAACACCATATATTTT.

This clonotype occurred a few times. V is TRBV20-1 and J is TRBJ2-5, with 8 nucleotides matching TRBD2. After removal of 5 bases from V and 0 bases from J, the junction contained 11 bases not matched to a gene. This CDR3 is 16 amino acids long. CDR1 DFQATT and CDR2 SNEGSKA come from the germline V gene (reference sequence). This CDR3 is CSARPPTSEYQETQYF. CDR3 DNA sequence: TGCAGTGCTCGCCCCCCGACTAGCGAGTACCAAGAGACCCAGTACTTC.

This clonotype has only a few counts. The J gene is TRBJ2-5, the V gene TRBV24-1, with D maybe TRBD2 (5 bases). Germline V CDR1 and CDR2: KGHDR, SFDVKD. The ends were cut back, 5 bases at V and 2 bases at J, with 20 bases in the middle. This CDR3 has 17 residues. CDR3 in DNA: TGTGCCACCAGTGGGTTGGTGAGCGGTACTACACAAGAGACCCAGTACTTC. This sequence encodes CATSGLVSGTTQETQYF.